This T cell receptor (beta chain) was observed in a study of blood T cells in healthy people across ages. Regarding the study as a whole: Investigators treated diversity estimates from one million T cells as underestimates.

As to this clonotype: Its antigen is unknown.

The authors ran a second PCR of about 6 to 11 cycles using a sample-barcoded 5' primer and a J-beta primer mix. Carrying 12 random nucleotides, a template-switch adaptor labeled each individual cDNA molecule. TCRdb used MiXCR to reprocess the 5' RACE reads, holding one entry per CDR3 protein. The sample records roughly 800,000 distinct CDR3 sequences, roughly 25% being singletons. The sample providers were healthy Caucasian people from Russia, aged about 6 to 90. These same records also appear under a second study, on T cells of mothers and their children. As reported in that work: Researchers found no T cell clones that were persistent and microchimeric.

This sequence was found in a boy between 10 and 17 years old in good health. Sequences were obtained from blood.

Here the CDR3 reads CASRRGLEETQYF. The CDR3 DNA follows: TGTGCCAGCAGACGTGGACTAGAAGAGACCCAGTACTTC. This sequence joins TRBV12-3 or TRBV12-4 and TRBJ2-5; 7 nucleotides agree with TRBD2. The length of the CDR3 is 13 residues. Unmatched junction bases numbered 4, after V lost 6 bases and J lost 3 bases.